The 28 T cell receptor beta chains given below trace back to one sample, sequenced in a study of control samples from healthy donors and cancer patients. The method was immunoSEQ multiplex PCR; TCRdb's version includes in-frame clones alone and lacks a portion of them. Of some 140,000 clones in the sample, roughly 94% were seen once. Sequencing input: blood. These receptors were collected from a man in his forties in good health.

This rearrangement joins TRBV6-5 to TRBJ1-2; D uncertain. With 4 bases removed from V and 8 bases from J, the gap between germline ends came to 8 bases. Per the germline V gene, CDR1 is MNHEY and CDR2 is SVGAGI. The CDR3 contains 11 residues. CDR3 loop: CASSSRRGYTF. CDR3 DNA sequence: TGTGCCAGCAGTTCACGTCGGGGCTACACCTTC.

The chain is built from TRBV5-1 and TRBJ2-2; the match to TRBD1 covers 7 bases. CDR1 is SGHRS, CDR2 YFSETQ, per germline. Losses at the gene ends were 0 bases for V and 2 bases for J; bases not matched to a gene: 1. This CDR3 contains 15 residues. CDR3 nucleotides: TGCGCCAGCAGCTTGGACAGGGGTAACACCGGGGAGCTGTTTTTT. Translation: CASSLDRGNTGELFF.

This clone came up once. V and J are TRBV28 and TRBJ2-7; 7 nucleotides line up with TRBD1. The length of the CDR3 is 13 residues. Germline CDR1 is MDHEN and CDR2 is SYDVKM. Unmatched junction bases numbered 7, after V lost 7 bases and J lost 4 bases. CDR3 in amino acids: CASTRGGSYEQYF. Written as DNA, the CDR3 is TGTGCCAGCACGAGAGGGGGCTCGTACGAGCAGTACTTC.

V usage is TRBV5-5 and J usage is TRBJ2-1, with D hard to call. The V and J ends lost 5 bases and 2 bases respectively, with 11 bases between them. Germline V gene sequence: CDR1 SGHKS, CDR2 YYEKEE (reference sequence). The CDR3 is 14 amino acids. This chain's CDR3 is CASSPPPPYNEQFF. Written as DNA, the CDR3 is TGTGCCAGCAGTCCCCCACCCCCCTACAATGAGCAGTTCTTC.

The CDR3 DNA reads as TGTGCCAGCAGCTTAGAGGGGAACCCCTACAATGAGCAGTTCTTC. This gives the protein CASSLEGNPYNEQFF. The chain is built from TRBV7-2 and TRBJ2-1, with D perhaps TRBD1 (5 bases). Germline V gene sequence: CDR1 SGHTA, CDR2 FQGNSA. The CDR3 runs 15 residues. The V end was cut by 1 base, the J end by 2 bases, with 9 bases between.

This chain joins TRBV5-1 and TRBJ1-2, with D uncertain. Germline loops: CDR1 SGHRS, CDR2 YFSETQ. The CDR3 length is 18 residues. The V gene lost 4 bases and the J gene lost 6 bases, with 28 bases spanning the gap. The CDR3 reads CASSPDGASNRYRDGYTF. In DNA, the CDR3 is TGCGCCAGCAGCCCGGACGGAGCCTCTAATCGGTATAGGGATGGCTACACCTTC.

CDR3 nucleotide sequence: TGTGCCAGCAGCATCAGGGGTCCCGGGGAGCTGTTTTTT. This translates into CASSIRGPGELFF. The chain employs TRBV6-2 or TRBV6-3 and TRBJ2-2, with D possibly matching TRBD1 (6 bases). The germline V gene has CDR1 MNHEY and CDR2 SVGEGT. The CDR3 loop spans 13 amino acids. Trimming removed 6 bases from V and 6 bases from J, with 11 bases in between.

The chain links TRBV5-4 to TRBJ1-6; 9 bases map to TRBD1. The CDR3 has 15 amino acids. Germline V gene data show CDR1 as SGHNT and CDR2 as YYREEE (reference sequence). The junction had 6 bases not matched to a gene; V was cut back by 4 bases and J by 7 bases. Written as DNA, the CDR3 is TGTGCCAGCAGCCCTACCGGGACAGGGAATTCACCCCTCCACTTT. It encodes CASSPTGTGNSPLHF.

The CDR3 sequence is CASSRTGDHEQYF. The CDR3 nucleotides are TGTGCCAGCAGCCGGACAGGGGACCACGAGCAGTACTTC. The V call is TRBV3-1 (or the pseudogene TRBV3-2), the J call TRBJ2-7, with TRBD1 matching 9 bases. The CDR3 consists of 13 residues. V shed 4 bases, J shed 5 bases, and the junction held 3 bases outside the gene matches. Germline-derived CDR1 and CDR2 are LGHDT and YNNKEL (reference sequence).

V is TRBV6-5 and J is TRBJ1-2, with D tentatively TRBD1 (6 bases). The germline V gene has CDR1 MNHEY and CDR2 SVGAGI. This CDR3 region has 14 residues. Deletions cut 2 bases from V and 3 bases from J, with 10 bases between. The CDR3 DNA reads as TGTGCCAGCAGTTACCACAGGGCAGACTATGGCTACACCTTC. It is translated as CASSYHRADYGYTF.

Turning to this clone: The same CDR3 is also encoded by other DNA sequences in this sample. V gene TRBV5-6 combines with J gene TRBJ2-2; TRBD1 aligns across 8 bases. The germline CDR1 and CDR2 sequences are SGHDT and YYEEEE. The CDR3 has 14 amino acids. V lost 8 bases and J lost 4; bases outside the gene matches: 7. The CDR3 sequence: CASSGQGGTGELFF. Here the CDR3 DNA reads TGTGCCAGTTCAGGACAGGGTGGCACCGGGGAGCTGTTTTTT. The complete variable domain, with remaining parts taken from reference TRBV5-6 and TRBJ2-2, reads DAGVTQSPTHLIKTRGQQVTLRCSPKSGHDTVSWYQQALGQGPQFIFQYYEEEERQRGNFPDRFSGHQFPNYSSELNVNALLLGDSALYLCASSGQGGTGELFFGEGSRLTVL.

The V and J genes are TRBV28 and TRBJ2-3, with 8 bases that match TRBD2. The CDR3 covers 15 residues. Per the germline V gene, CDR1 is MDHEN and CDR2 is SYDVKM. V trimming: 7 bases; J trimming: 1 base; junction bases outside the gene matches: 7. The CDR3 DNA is TGTGCCAGCACCAAGAGAGCGGGGGGCACAGATACGCAGTATTTT. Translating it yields CASTKRAGGTDTQYF.

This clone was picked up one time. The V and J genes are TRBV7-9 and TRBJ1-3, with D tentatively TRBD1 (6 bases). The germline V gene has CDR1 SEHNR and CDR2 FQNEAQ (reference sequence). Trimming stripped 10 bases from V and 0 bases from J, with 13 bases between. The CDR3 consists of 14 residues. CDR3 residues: CATKPGASGNTIYF. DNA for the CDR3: TGTGCCACCAAACCGGGGGCCTCTGGAAACACCATATATTTT.

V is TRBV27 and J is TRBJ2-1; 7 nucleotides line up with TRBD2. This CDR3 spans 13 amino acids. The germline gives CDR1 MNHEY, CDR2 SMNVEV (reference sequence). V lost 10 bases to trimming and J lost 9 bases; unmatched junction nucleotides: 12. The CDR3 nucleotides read TGTGCCACGGAGCCTTTGCGGGGGAGTGAGCAGTTCTTC. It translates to CATEPLRGSEQFF.

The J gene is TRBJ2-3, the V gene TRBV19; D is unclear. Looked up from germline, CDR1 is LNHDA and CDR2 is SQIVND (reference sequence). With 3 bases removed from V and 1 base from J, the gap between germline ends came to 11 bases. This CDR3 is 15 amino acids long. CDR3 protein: CASSIGRGGTDTQYF. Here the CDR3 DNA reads TGTGCCAGTAGTATCGGAAGAGGAGGCACAGATACGCAGTATTTT.

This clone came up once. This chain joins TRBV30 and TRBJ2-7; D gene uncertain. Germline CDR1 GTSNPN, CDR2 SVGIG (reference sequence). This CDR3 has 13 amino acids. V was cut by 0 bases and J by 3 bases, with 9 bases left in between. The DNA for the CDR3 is TGTGCCTGGAGTGTATCGAATCTCTACGAGCAGTACTTC. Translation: CAWSVSNLYEQYF.

The CDR3 protein is CASSLGGFSYEQYF. The CDR3 region has the DNA TGTGCCAGCAGCTTAGGGGGATTCTCCTACGAGCAGTACTTC. The V call is TRBV11-2, the J call TRBJ2-7; D remains ambiguous. The CDR3 contains 14 residues. Germline lookup yields CDR1 SGHAT and CDR2 FQNNGV. V was trimmed by 1 base and J by 0 bases, leaving 7 bases between them.

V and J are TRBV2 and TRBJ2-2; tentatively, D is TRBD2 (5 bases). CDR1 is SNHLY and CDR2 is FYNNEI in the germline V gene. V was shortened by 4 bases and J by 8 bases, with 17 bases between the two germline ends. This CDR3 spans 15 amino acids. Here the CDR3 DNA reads TGTGCCAGCAGTGTGGAAGCGGACCTGTGGGGGGAGCTGTTTTTT. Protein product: CASSVEADLWGELFF.

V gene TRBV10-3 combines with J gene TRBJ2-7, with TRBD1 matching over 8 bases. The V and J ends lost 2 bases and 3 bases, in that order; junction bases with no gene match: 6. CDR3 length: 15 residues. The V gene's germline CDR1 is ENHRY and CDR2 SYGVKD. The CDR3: CAISERGQGIYEQYF. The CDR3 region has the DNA TGTGCCATCAGTGAGCGCGGACAGGGCATCTACGAGCAGTACTTC.

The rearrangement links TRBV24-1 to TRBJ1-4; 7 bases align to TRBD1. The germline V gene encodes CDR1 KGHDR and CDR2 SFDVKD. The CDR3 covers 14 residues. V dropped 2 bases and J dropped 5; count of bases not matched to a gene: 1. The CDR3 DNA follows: TGTGCCACCAGTGATTCAGGGGGGAATGAAAAACTGTTTTTT. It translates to CATSDSGGNEKLFF.

The DNA of the CDR3 is TGTGCCAGTAGGGTGGTCCTTAATAGCAATCAGCCCCAGCATTTT. It yields the protein CASRVVLNSNQPQHF. The rearrangement links TRBV19 to TRBJ1-5, with D unresolved. CDR3 length: 15 residues. CDR1 is LNHDA, CDR2 SQIVND, per germline (reference sequence). Trimming took 6 bases from V and 0 from J, leaving 12 bases between them.

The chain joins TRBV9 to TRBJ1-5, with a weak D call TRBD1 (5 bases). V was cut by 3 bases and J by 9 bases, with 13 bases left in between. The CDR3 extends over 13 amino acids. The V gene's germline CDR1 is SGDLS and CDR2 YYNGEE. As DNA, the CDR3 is TGTGCCAGCAGCGAGGGGCCCACTGGGCCCCAGCATTTT. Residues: CASSEGPTGPQHF.

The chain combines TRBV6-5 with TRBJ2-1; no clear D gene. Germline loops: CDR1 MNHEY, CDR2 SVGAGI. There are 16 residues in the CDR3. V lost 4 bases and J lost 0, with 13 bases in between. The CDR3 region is CASSSTTGSSYNEQFF. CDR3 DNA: TGTGCCAGCAGTTCGACCACCGGAAGCTCCTACAATGAGCAGTTCTTC.

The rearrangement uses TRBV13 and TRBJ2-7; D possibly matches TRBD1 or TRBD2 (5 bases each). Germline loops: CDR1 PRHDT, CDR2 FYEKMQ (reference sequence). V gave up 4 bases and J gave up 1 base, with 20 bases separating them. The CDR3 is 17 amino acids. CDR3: CASSSLSGPGMSYEQYF. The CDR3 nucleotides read TGTGCCAGCAGCTCCCTATCGGGGCCAGGGATGTCCTACGAGCAGTACTTC.

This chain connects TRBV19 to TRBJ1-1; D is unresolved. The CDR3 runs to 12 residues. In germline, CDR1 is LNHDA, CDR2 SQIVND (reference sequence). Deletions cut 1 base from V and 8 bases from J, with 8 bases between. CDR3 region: CASSIAGREAFF. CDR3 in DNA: TGTGCCAGTAGTATAGCTGGCAGGGAAGCTTTCTTT.

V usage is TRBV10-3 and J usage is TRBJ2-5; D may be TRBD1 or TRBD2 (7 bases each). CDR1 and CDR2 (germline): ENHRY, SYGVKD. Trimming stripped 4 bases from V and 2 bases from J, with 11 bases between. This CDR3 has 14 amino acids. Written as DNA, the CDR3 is TGTGCCATCAGTGGCGGGGGACAGCAAGAGACCCAGTACTTC. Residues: CAISGGGQQETQYF.

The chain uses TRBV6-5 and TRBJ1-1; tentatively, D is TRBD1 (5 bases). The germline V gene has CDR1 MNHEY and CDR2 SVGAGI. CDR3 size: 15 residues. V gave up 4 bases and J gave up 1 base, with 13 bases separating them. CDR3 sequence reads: CASSLGGQGNTEAFF. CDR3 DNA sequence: TGTGCCAGCAGTTTAGGAGGGCAGGGGAACACTGAAGCTTTCTTT.

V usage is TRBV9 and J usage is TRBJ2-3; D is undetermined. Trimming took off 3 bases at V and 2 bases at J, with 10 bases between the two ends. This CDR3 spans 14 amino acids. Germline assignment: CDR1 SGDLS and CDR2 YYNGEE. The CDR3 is CASSATGDTDTQYF. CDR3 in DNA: TGTGCCAGCAGCGCAACTGGGGACACAGATACGCAGTATTTT.